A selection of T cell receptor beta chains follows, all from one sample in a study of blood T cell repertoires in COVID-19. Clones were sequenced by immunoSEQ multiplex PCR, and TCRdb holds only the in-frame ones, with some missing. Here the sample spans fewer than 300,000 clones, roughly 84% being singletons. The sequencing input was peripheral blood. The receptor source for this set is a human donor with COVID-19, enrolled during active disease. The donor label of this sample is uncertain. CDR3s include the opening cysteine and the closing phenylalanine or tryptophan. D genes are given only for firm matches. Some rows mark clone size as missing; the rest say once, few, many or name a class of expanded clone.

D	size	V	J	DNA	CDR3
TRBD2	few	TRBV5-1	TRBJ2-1	TGCGCCAGCAGCTTAACTAGCGGGTACAATGAGCAGTTCTTC	CASSLTSGYNEQFF
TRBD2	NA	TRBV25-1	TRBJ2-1	TGTGCCAGCAGTGAAATACTGGCAAGCGGGGCCTACAATGAGCAGTTCTTC	CASSEILASGAYNEQFF
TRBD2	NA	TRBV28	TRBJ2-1	TGTGCCAGCAGTTTATGGGCGGGAGCGGAGAATGAGCAGTTCTTC	CASSLWAGAENEQFF
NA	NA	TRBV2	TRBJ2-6	TGTGCCAGCACAGGGGCCCGAGGGTGGGCCAACGTCCTGACTTTC	CASTGARGWANVLTF
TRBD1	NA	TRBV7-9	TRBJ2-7	TGTGCCAGCAGCAAACAGGGGGCCTCACTCGAGCAGTACTTC	CASSKQGASLEQYF
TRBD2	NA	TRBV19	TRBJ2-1	TGTGCCAGTAGGACTACTAGCGGGAGGGTGCCTGAGCAGTTCTTC	CASRTTSGRVPEQFF
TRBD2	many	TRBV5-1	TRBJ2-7	TGCGCCAGCAGCTTCGGTAGCGGGATGTACTTC	CASSFGSGMYF
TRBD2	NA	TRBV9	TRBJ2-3	TGTGCCAGCAGCCAAAAGAGAGCGGGAGGGACCACAGATACGCAGTATTTT	CASSQKRAGGTTDTQYF
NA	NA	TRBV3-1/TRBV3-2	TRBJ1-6	TGTGCCAGCAGCCAAGAGGGGGGGAATTCACCCCTCCACTTT	CASSQEGGNSPLHF
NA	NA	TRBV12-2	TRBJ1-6	TGTGCAAGTCGCCCCGAGGACAAGGGTATTGATTCACCCCTCCACTTT	CASRPEDKGIDSPLHF
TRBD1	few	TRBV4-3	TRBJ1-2	TGCGCCAGCAGCCAGGACCTCGGGACAGCATATAACTATGGCTACACCTTC	CASSQDLGTAYNYGYTF
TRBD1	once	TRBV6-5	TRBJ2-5	TGTGCCAGCAGGGGGACAGGGGACCAAGAGACCCAGTACTTC	CASRGTGDQETQYF
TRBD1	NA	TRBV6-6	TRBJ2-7	TGTGCCAGCACCCGAGACAGGGGCCCCTACGAGCAGTACTTC	CASTRDRGPYEQYF
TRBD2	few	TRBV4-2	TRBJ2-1	TGTGCCAGCAGCCAAGCAAAAGGTAGCGGGAGCAATGAGCAGTTCTTC	CASSQAKGSGSNEQFF
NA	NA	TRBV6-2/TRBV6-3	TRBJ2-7	TGTGCCAGCAGTTACTCGGGAGTACAAGAGCAGTACTTC	CASSYSGVQEQYF
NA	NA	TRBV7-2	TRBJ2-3	TGTGCCAGCAGAAGGGGGGATACGCAGTATTTT	CASRRGDTQYF
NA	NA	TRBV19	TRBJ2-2	TGTGCCAGTAACACAGGGTTCGGGGAGCTGTTTTTT	CASNTGFGELFF
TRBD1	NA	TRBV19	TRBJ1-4	TGTGCCAGTGGACAGGCGGAGGGGAAACTGTTTTTT	CASGQAEGKLFF
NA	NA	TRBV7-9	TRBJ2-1	TGTGCCAGCAGCTTATTCGGAGTGGAGGACTACAATGAGCAGTTCTTC	CASSLFGVEDYNEQFF
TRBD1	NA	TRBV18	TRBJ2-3	TGTGCCAGCTCACCACGTGAGGGACAGGGTACGAATACGCAGTATTTT	CASSPREGQGTNTQYF
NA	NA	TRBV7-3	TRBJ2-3	TGTGCCAGCAGCAAGGGGTCAGATTACACAGATACGCAGTATTTT	CASSKGSDYTDTQYF
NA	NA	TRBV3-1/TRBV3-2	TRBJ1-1	TGTGCCAGCAGCCAAGGCGCCCCCTACACTGAAGCTTTCTTT	CASSQGAPYTEAFF